This T cell receptor (beta chain) derives from a study of Ad26.COV2.S vaccination and SARS-CoV-2 variants. Described treatment: approximately 18 received Ad26.COV2.S at low or high dose, single or two shots; 5 received placebo; per-sample allocation not given. The study sampled participants on day 63 after the first vaccine or placebo injection. CDR3 length equals 15 residues. Germline V gives CDR1 ENHRY, CDR2 SYGVKD. The V and J ends lost 8 bases and 3 bases, in that order; junction bases with no gene match: 8. Repertoires were generated with immunoSEQ multiplex PCR, while TCRdb's copy carries only in-frame clones and drops some. The sample contains some 480,000 clones, around 90% of which appear only once.

The TCR sequence derives from a person aged 18-65 years who received the Ad26.COV2.S COVID-19 vaccine or a placebo. The chain combines TRBV10-3 with TRBJ2-2; 8 nucleotides align to TRBD1. Sample: peripheral blood, taken in a trial of Ad26.COV2.S vaccine versus placebo. CDR3 sequence (DNA): TGTGCCATCGCACAGGGGGTATCGTACACCGGGGAGCTGTTTTTT. This codes for CAIAQGVSYTGELFF.